These 2 T cell receptor beta chains were sequenced from one sample in a study of beta chain features in type 1 diabetes. The antigens these receptors bind are not known. Whole-study results and caveats: People with Type 1 diabetes carried modestly yet significantly shorter TCRB CDR3s in all four CD4+ subsets.

The isolated RNA, all of it, was reverse transcribed, so expressed TCRB transcripts were what got sequenced. The table came from immunoSEQ multiplex PCR; TCRdb's copy has only in-frame clones and leaves some out. The top ten hold roughly 1.5% of the sample, which has about 48,000 clones, roughly 40% seen once. Sequencing input: Tregs from blood. These receptors all stem from a young man with type 1 diabetes.

This clone was counted at least ten times. The chain combines TRBV5-4 with TRBJ2-7; possibly TRBD2 for D (6 bases). The CDR3 runs to 13 residues. Germline CDR1 and CDR2: SGHNT and YYREEE (reference sequence). V dropped 4 bases and J dropped 6 bases, with 14 bases sitting between them. The CDR3 sequence: CASSPPLASEQYF. Written as DNA, the CDR3 is TGTGCCAGCAGCCCCCCGCTAGCGAGCGAGCAGTACTTC.

The chain uses TRBV6-4 and TRBJ1-2; the D is unclear. Looked up from germline, CDR1 is MRHNA and CDR2 is SNTAGT. Trimming pared 0 bases from V and 6 bases from J, leaving 17 bases between. This CDR3 comprises 16 residues. The CDR3 DNA is TGTGCCAGCAGTGACTCGACCCCAGGTGTTTCAAATGGCTACACCTTC. Amino acids: CASSDSTPGVSNGYTF.